The rows below give T cell receptor beta chains drawn from one sample of a study of cytomegalovirus exposure and HLA in healthy donors. Only in-frame clones appear in the TCRdb table, and some are missing; sequencing was by immunoSEQ multiplex PCR. Here the sample spans 150,000 to 200,000 clones, 65% to 80% being singletons. Specimen: PBMCs. All receptors derive from a woman in her thirties or forties in good health and CMV-seropositive. Both conserved end residues are part of each CDR3. Each record gives: clone size, CDR3 length, J gene, V gene, D gene, CDR3 DNA, CDR3 protein. The D gene is left open where the match is weak. Clone sizes are given selectively: once, few, many, or a class where the clone is expanded.

>.|13|TRBJ1-2|TRBV29-1|.
TGCAGCGTTGAAGGCGGGCCCGGGGATGGCTACACCTTC
CSVEGGPGDGYTF
>.|18|TRBJ2-7|TRBV10-3|TRBD2
TGTGCCATCAGGGGACTAGCGGGGGGTCAATACCCGACCTACGAGCAGTACTTC
CAIRGLAGGQYPTYEQYF
>.|18|TRBJ2-7|TRBV4-3|TRBD2
TGCGCCAGCAGCCAAGATCTGCTCGCGGGAGGGCGGTTCTACGAGCAGTACTTC
CASSQDLLAGGRFYEQYF
>few|16|TRBJ1-1|TRBV4-1|.
TGCGCCAGCAGCCAGCCCACTACAGGGAGGGACACTGAAGCTTTCTTT
CASSQPTTGRDTEAFF
>.|15|TRBJ2-1|TRBV5-1|.
TGCGCCAGCAGCTTGGACAGACTAAGTGGCAATGAGCAGTTCTTC
CASSLDRLSGNEQFF
>few|12|TRBJ1-1|TRBV28|.
TGTGCCAGCAGTTACGGGGAACCTGAAGCTTTCTTT
CASSYGEPEAFF
>.|12|TRBJ1-1|TRBV11-3|TRBD1
TGTGCCAGCAGCTCGGGACAGGAACAAGCTTTCTTT
CASSSGQEQAFF
>.|14|TRBJ1-6|TRBV18|TRBD1
TGTGCCAGCTCACCGGGACAGGGTCGATCACCCCTCCACTTT
CASSPGQGRSPLHF
>.|13|TRBJ2-7|TRBV10-1|.
TGCGCCAGCAGTGACCCCGGTACCTACGAGCAGTACTTC
CASSDPGTYEQYF
>.|15|TRBJ2-1|TRBV28|TRBD2
TGTGCCAGCAGTTCGCCCGGGGGGGCCTGGAATGAGCAGTTCTTC
CASSSPGGAWNEQFF
>.|16|TRBJ2-1|TRBV6-5|TRBD2
TGTGCCAGCAGTTACTCGGGGCTAGCGGGTTACAATGAGCAGTTCTTC
CASSYSGLAGYNEQFF
>.|15|TRBJ2-7|TRBV6-6|.
TGTGCCAGCAGTCGTACAGGGGACTCGACCTACGAGCAGTACTTC
CASSRTGDSTYEQYF
>.|14|TRBJ2-7|TRBV5-1|.
TGCGCCAGCAGCTTGGAAAGGGGTTCCTACGAGCAGTACTTC
CASSLERGSYEQYF